This entry describes one T cell receptor beta chain. Its specific antigen is unknown. Base qualities are missing; no much larger clone stands one base away. Other nucleotide sequences from this sample produce the same CDR3. The data were taken from a study of metastatic and nonmetastatic thyroid tumors (dated by TCRdb to 2018 to 2021). For the study in its entirety: For patients with malignant and with benign thyroid disease, the researchers compared repertoires between peripheral blood samples and tumor or nodule tissue samples.

Study-level results and caveats: In both blood and tumor samples, TCR beta diversity was reported to be significantly higher in malignant tumors than in benign nodules.

No treatment had been received by any patient before thyroid surgery. Patient clinical samples collected from about 2012 to 2019 were retrospectively analysed using T-cell receptor beta sequencing. The library was obtained by PCR. TCRdb names Illumina HiSeq 4000 as the instrument used. High-throughput sequencing was used to profile the CDR3 region of the TCR beta-chain in every patient. Per the authors' processing: The researchers built a classifier to tell apart papillary thyroid cancer patients with distant metastasis, based on CDR3 differences among clinicopathological groups. To measure repertoire diversity the researchers used the Shannon index, while the Morisita-Horn index served to gauge how similar the tumor and blood repertoires were. TCRdb reran the public reads through fastp at Q25 and MiXCR, keeping productive beta chains. TCRdb's processing, not the authors', yielded these V and J calls. Counted in this sample were around 16,000 clones; roughly a quarter of them appeared once. The ten largest clones take up roughly 13% of the sample.

Per the germline V gene, MDHEN is the CDR1 and SYDVKM is the CDR2. The CDR3, cysteine through phenylalanine, is 16 amino acids long. CDR3 DNA is the only sequence kept; it has 48 bases, read in frame from the first base. Trimming accounts for 4 bases at V and 4 bases at J, while the number of junction bases matched to no gene is 9. The TCR sequence derives from a female donor with papillary thyroid cancer or a benign thyroid nodule (not recorded which). Some clones in this sample may be carry-over from other donors' samples. The specimen sequenced was adjacent normal tissue. The rearranged chain carries TRBV28 and TRBJ2-3; TRBD2 aligns with 9 central bases. The sequenced DNA: TGTGCCAGCAGTTCGATTAGCGGGAGTGGGGCAGATACGCAGTATTTT. The translation is CASSSISGSGADTQYF.